The present T cell receptor beta chain was sequenced within a study of blood T cell repertoires in COVID-19. Turning to the study itself: Sites in the United States, Italy and Spain provided acute and convalescent COVID-19 samples. T cells, B-cell-depleted T cells, or PBMCs supplied cDNA or gDNA.

This CDR3 region has 15 residues. CDR1 is LNHDA, CDR2 SQIVND, per germline (reference sequence). Between the trimmed V and J ends, which lost 2 bases and 1 base, there was a span of 11 bases. The method was immunoSEQ multiplex PCR; TCRdb's version includes in-frame clones alone and lacks a portion of them. The sample holds some 300,000 clones, around nine tenths seen once. This receptor was taken from a man in his 70s with acute or convalescent COVID-19. The chain is built from TRBV19 and TRBJ1-1, with D perhaps TRBD1 (6 bases). The specimen was peripheral blood. The CDR3 DNA reads as TGTGCCAGTAGTATAAGAGGCAGGGGGAACACTGAAGCTTTCTTT. It translates to CASSIRGRGNTEAFF.